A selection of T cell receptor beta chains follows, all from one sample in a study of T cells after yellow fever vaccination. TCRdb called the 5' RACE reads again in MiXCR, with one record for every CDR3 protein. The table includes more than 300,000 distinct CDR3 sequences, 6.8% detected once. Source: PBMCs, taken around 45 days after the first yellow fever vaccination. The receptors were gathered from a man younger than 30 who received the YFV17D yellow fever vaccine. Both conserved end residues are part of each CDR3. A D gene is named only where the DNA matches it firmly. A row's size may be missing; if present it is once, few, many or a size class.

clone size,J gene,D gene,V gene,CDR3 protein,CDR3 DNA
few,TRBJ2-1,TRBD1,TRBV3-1,CASSHSDRAYNEQFF,TGTGCCAGCAGCCATTCGGACAGGGCCTACAATGAGCAGTTCTTC
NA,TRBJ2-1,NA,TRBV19,CASRKGDNEQFF,TGTGCCAGTAGAAAGGGCGACAATGAGCAGTTCTTC
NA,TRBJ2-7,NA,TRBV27,CASSPDRSPYEQYF,TGTGCCAGCAGCCCCGACAGATCCCCCTACGAGCAGTACTTC
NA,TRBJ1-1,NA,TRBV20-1,CSASPAEGTEAFF,TGCAGTGCTAGCCCAGCTGAAGGAACTGAAGCTTTCTTT
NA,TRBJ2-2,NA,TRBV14,CASSQGLGLSGELFF,TGTGCCAGCAGCCAAGGTCTAGGGTTGTCGGGGGAGCTGTTTTTT
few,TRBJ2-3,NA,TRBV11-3,CASSATPGAPDTQYF,TGTGCCAGCAGCGCCACCCCCGGGGCCCCAGATACGCAGTATTTT
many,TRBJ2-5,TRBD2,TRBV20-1,CSARDPSGGQETQYF,TGCAGTGCTAGAGACCCTAGCGGGGGCCAAGAGACCCAGTACTTC
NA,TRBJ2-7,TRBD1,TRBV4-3,CASSQDYFGTGLEYEQYF,TGCGCCAGCAGCCAAGATTATTTTGGGACAGGGCTGGAATACGAGCAGTACTTC
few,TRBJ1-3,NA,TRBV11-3,CASSSWVGRLSGNTIYF,TGTGCCAGCAGCTCCTGGGTAGGGCGGCTCTCTGGAAACACCATATATTTT
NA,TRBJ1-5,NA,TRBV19,CASSVSRQPQHF,TGTGCCAGTTCGGTGTCACGTCAGCCCCAGCATTTT
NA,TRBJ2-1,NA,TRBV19,CASNPSRGNEQFF,TGTGCCAGTAATCCCTCCCGAGGGAATGAGCAGTTCTTC
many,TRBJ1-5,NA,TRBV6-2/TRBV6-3,CASSYSSGQPQHF,TGTGCCAGCAGTTACTCGTCAGGCCAGCCCCAGCATTTT
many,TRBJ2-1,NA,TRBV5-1,CASSPFGSSYNEQFF,TGCGCCAGCAGCCCCTTTGGGAGCTCCTACAATGAGCAGTTCTTC
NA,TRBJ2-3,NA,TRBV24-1,CATSQGGETTDTQYF,TGTGCCACCAGTCAAGGGGGGGAGACCACAGATACGCAGTATTTT
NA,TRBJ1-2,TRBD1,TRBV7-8,CASSLRTGANYGYTF,TGTGCCAGCAGCTTACGTACAGGGGCGAACTATGGCTACACCTTC
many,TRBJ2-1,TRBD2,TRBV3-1,CASSTRLAGGIIYNEQFF,TGTGCCAGCAGCACCCGACTAGCGGGGGGCATCATCTACAATGAGCAGTTCTTC
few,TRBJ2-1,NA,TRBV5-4,CASSLGHSFSYNEQFF,TGTGCCAGCAGCTTGGGGCACAGCTTTTCTTACAATGAGCAGTTCTTC
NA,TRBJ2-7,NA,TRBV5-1,CASSLVGASYEQYF,TGCGCCAGCAGCTTGGTGGGGGCGTCCTACGAGCAGTACTTC
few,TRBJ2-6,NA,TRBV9,CASSVLRGANVLTF,TGTGCCAGCAGCGTATTGAGGGGGGCCAACGTCCTGACTTTC
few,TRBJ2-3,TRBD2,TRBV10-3,CALRGSGTDTQYF,TGTGCCTTGCGGGGGTCTGGCACAGATACGCAGTATTTT
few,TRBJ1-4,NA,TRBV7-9,CASRGLYSNEKLFF,TGTGCCAGCAGGGGCCTCTATAGTAATGAAAAACTGTTTTTT
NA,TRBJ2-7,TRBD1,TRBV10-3,CAITDGTVAYEQYF,TGTGCCATCACCGACGGGACAGTTGCCTACGAGCAGTACTTC
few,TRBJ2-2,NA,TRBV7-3,CASSLEQTPTGELFF,TGTGCCAGCAGCTTAGAACAGACCCCCACCGGGGAGCTGTTTTTT
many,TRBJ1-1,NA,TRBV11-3,CASSPGATEAFF,TGTGCCAGCAGCCCGGGGGCTACTGAAGCTTTCTTT
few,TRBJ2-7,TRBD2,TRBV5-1,CASSLAGGDYYEQYF,TGCGCCAGCAGCTTGGCCGGGGGGGACTACTACGAGCAGTACTTC
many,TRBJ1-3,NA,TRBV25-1,CASSERGSGNTIYF,TGTGCCAGCAGTGAAAGGGGCTCTGGAAACACCATATATTTT
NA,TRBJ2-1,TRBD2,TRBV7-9,CASSLGSGGLDEQFF,TGTGCCAGCAGCTTGGGGTCGGGGGGGCTGGATGAGCAGTTCTTC
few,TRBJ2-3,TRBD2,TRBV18,CASSPRESTDTQYF,TGTGCCAGCTCACCGCGGGAGAGCACAGATACGCAGTATTTT